This T cell receptor (beta chain) was sequenced for a study of cytomegalovirus exposure and HLA in healthy donors (TCRdb year 2017). Some background on the complete study: In an earlier analysis of around 540 of the donors, approximately 260 Gb of sequence data and some 100 million unique TCR beta sequences from about 179 million T cells were reported. An early release that covered about 600 HLA-typed donors contained approximately 300 gigabases of sequencing data and some 87 million unique TCR sequences. Of the 300 to 400 genotyped donors, 65% to 90% fell in the genetic ancestry cluster associated with self-reported Caucasian donors. The study aimed to test whether cataloging public T cell receptors could reveal signatures of past pathogen exposure. Using immunosequencing, the study profiled T cell repertoires from roughly 650 subjects and related those repertoires to cytomegalovirus serostatus. Besides the first cohort of 500 to 700 subjects, a separate validation cohort made up of 120 different subjects was used. High-throughput TCR immunosequencing, statistical association of individual TCRs with disease status, and machine learning were combined to predict cytomegalovirus infection status. A later analysis re-analyzed previously published TCR beta repertoires from 550 to 700 donors and added high-resolution HLA genotyping to study TCR occurrence patterns. Rather than using new phenotypic data, the later analysis identified candidate immune exposures from TCR beta sequences and from how often those sequences occurred across donors. An earlier analysis of fewer than 750 of the donors used high-throughput TCR beta sequencing to judge whether each TCR beta V gene segment behaved as functional or pseudogenic. Donor age, sex, ethnicity and CMV serostatus were compiled alongside the repertoire data. In a later genetic analysis, genome-wide SNP genotypes for 398 of the 666 donors were used, and that subset was treated as a discovery cohort. Every repertoire in the discovery cohort had been generated on one and the same sequencing platform. HLA typing covered class I and class II loci at four-digit resolution. The number of donors typed differed by locus, with 629-630 for A, B, C, DRB1 and DQB1, roughly 520 for DQA1, over 600 for DPA1, and 472 for DPB1. Because of strong linkage in the cohort, roughly five DR-DQ haplotypes were treated as single units for association and clustering. Among 350 to 400 genotyped donors of the cohort, an average of approximately 240,000 unique TCR beta nucleotide sequences were sequenced per donor, 15% to 20% of them non-productive.

In the germline V gene, CDR1 corresponds to LGHNA and CDR2 to YNFKEQ. V is cut by 4 bases and J by 4 bases, and the space between the germline ends is 17 bases. Taken from cysteine to phenylalanine, the CDR3 has 16 residues. This entry keeps only the CDR3 DNA: 48 bases, framed from base 1. In total, roughly 670 healthy bone marrow donors made up the cohort. At the time of sampling, every cohort member was nominally healthy, though immune exposures that went unrecorded were likely present. The donor was CMV seronegative and belonged to the group of 350 to 400 seronegative cohort members. A peripheral blood sample was provided by each donor, and peripheral blood mononuclear cells were used for TCR beta sequencing. Genomic DNA extraction from the blood cell samples was performed with the Qiagen DNeasy Blood Extraction Kit. Turning to this clone: Its antigen is not yet known. No quality values exist for individual bases; no much larger clone is one base distant.

The full study reports these points: In this cohort, only TCR beta chains were sequenced, and detectable features were limited by the absence of alpha or paired-chain data. A cluster of highly shared sequence variants was judged likely to represent a technical artifact of the sequencing pipeline. The presence/absence analyses assumed that sequencing depth was roughly uniform across donors, and that assumption may not be true. In the study, 150 to 200 TCR beta chains were listed as associated with cytomegalovirus. Immune exposure information for the cohort was limited to CMV serostatus. In a later analysis, some 17,000 TCR beta sequences were associated with specific HLA alleles at a false discovery rate of 0.05. Compared with equally common non-associated chains, HLA-associated TCR beta chains in a later analysis were more clonally expanded and had lower generation probabilities. A further reported finding was that TCR beta sequences accurately predicted the HLA-A and HLA-B alleles for most subjects in the first cohort. Some IMGT-functional V segments, including TRBV6-2 and TRBV6-3, could not be told apart with the 87-base-pair reads, so those segments were excluded. When HLA alleles, especially DR and DQ, strongly co-occurred, TCR associations were difficult to assign to individual alleles. In an earlier analysis of approximately 590 of the donors, most TCR beta V segments were observed in productive rearrangements about 87% or about 30% of the time, broadly matching IMGT annotations. In a later analysis, TCR association rates were found to vary across HLA loci, with the most associated TCRs seen for DRB1 alleles and the fewest for HLA-C alleles. In a later genetic analysis, a missense DCLRE1C variant was associated with V-gene and J-gene trimming of TCR beta chains, and the association was replicated in an independent cohort. A few of the identified cytomegalovirus-associated TCR beta chains were confirmed in vitro to be specific for cytomegalovirus antigens. A later analysis reported that several top co-occurrence clusters appeared linked to parvovirus B19, influenza, CMV and Epstein-Barr virus. A later analysis found that most CMV-associated TCR beta chains appeared HLA-restricted, with HLA associations seemingly driven largely by CMV exposure. The classifier was reported to diagnose cytomegalovirus status with high specificity and sensitivity in both the original and validation cohorts. In a later genetic analysis, fewer N-insertions in productive TCRs were reported among donors in an Asian-associated ancestry cluster than the roughly 700-donor mean. It was suggested by the authors that the approach could potentially be generalized to other disease states and immunological phenotypes. Because some donors lacked HLA typing at each locus, the association tests relied only on the typed subset. Because counts were too low, 15 or so rarely observed V segments, including chromosome 9 orphons, were excluded from the earlier analysis of fewer than 650 of the donors. Across donors, most TCR sequences were observed very rarely, whereas some public TCRs were present in many individuals. Linkage disequilibrium might explain the correlated functional status among segregating V segments, but an unknown experimental factor could not be excluded.

Library preparation used the immunoSEQ multiplex PCR assay. A mixture of 60 forward primers for TCR Vbeta segments and 13 reverse primers for TCR Jbeta segments was used in the multiplex PCR. A multiplex PCR assay on genomic DNA amplified the CDR3 region of rearranged TCR beta genes. The amplified TCR beta libraries were sequenced on the Illumina HiSeq System as 87-base-pair reads. Concerning the study's data processing: Across the 666 repertoires, a later analysis counted tens of millions of unique TCR beta chains, about 10 million of which were shared by at least two donors. A nearest-neighbor algorithm error-corrected the raw reads and collapsed the reads into unique sequences, merging closely related sequences to remove PCR and sequencing errors. CDR3 sequences were aligned to IMGT reference sequences to assign V, D and J gene segments. Each retained sequence needed at least a six-nucleotide match to both a V gene segment and a J gene segment. Rearrangements were called productive when the CDR3 lacked stop codons and stayed in frame with V and J; all others were non-productive. Following IMGT convention, CDR3 was defined as the stretch from the second conserved V-encoded cysteine to the conserved J-encoded phenylalanine. In an earlier analysis of around 640 of the donors, sequences lacking an unambiguous match to a single V gene segment were excluded. An earlier analysis of 500 to 700 of the donors classified V segments as functional when productive rearrangements were above 56.7% and as segregating when the standard deviation between donors was above 5%. A statistical classification framework was built to diagnose cytomegalovirus status from the catalog of TCR beta chain sequences. In a later analysis, TCR nucleotide sequences were compared against IMGT/GENE-DB human TR gene sequences so that V and J genes could be assigned. In a later analysis, CDR3 sequences and most-parsimonious VDJ recombination scenarios were assigned using the TCRdist pipeline. In a later analysis, every TCR beta chain was defined by the combination of its CDR3 amino acid sequence and its V-gene family, and reads without a unique V-gene family were dropped. In a later analysis, fewer than 650 highly shared, low-generation-probability nucleotide sequences were removed to address suspected cross-contamination and a sequencing artifact. In a later analysis, a clonal expansion index was calculated for each public chain from normalized within-repertoire ranks of inferred template counts. Generation probabilities in a later analysis came from a VDJ recombination model fitted to out-of-frame rearrangements, and those results were checked against IGoR. In a later analysis, hypergeometric tests were used to score TCR-TCR, TCR-HLA and TCR-CMV co-occurrence, with a repertoire-size bias correction applied to TCR pairs. In a later analysis, false discovery rates were estimated by permuting HLA or CMV assignments 20 times. In a later analysis, co-occurring TCRs were grouped with DBSCAN, and TCRdist sequence similarity was added when clustering was performed within HLA-allele-positive subsets. For co-occurrence clustering, repertoires with fewer than 30,000 or more than 120,000 public chains were excluded, along with 5 or 6 repertoires with anomalous nucleotide sharing. The table comes from immuneACCESS by way of TCRdb, which keeps in-frame sequences with V and J called. Part of the clones is missing from these tables; in studies checked, under half for an unresolved V gene and the rest for unknown reasons. From that table come the V and J calls and clone size; the DNA was used to work out D and trimming. The sample table holds under 110,000 clones, of which more than 70% were seen once. Jointly, the top ten make up about 3.9% of the sample.

This chain joins TRBV4-2 to TRBJ1-5; the D region possibly corresponds to TRBD1 (5 bases align). Sequences were obtained from PBMCs. This TCR was recovered from a man aged 25 to 40 in good health and CMV-seronegative. The DNA reads as follows: TGTGCCAGCAGCCTGACCTCGGGGGGTCGGAATCAGCCCCAGCATTTT. This encodes CASSLTSGGRNQPQHF.